This T cell receptor beta chain was obtained from a study of blood T cell repertoires in COVID-19. Background on the study: Samples representing acute and convalescent COVID-19 were sourced from the United States, Italy and Spain. Nucleic acid was either cDNA or gDNA, and it came from T cells, B-cell-depleted T cells, or PBMCs.

From germline, CDR1 is KGHSH and CDR2 LQKENI. CDR3 length equals 15 residues. Deletions cut 3 bases from V and 2 bases from J, with 11 bases between. This clone turned up a few times. How the authors handled the data: Researchers report that nucleated cell counts were estimated from reference gene primer amplification. Libraries were prepared by immunoSEQ multiplex PCR; TCRdb keeps only in-frame clonotypes and omits some of them. The V and J calls and clone size were taken over from that table, and D and trimming were inferred from the DNA. This table holds 250,000 to 350,000 clones, 87% found once. The clonotype originates from a woman aged 50 to 60 who had recovered from COVID-19. Sequences were obtained from peripheral blood. The chain employs TRBV18 and TRBJ1-5; no clear D gene. The CDR3 is CASSPGGRGNQPQHF. The CDR3 DNA is TGTGCCAGCTCACCCGGCGGAAGAGGCAATCAGCCCCAGCATTTT. Together with reference TRBV18 and TRBJ1-5, the CDR3 gives the full variable domain: NAGVMQNPRHLVRRRGQEARLRCSPMKGHSHVYWYRQLPEEGLKFMVYLQKENIIDESGMPKERFSAEFPKEGPSILRIQQVVRGDSAAYFCASSPGGRGNQPQHFGDGTRLSIL.